These T cell receptor beta chains were read from a single sample in a study of spatial heterogeneity in lung cancer. TCRdb recomputed calls from the 5' RACE reads with MiXCR, one row per CDR3 protein. This table has over 85,000 distinct CDR3 sequences, roughly a fifth appearing once. Specimen: PBMCs, collected at follow-up. The receptor source for this set is a male donor with early-stage non-small cell lung cancer. Both conserved end residues are part of each CDR3. Each record gives: D gene, CDR3 length, V gene, clone size, J gene, CDR3 protein, CDR3 DNA. The D gene is left open where the match is weak. Size is omitted from some rows. Given values are once, few, many or a class for expanded clones.

D: TRBD2; length: 15; V: TRBV20-1; size: NA; J: TRBJ2-1; CDR3: CSASLLAGIYNEQFF; DNA: TGCAGTGCTAGTCTTCTAGCGGGGATCTACAATGAGCAGTTCTTC
D: TRBD1; length: 16; V: TRBV18; size: many; J: TRBJ2-2; CDR3: CASSPQDRGNTGELFF; DNA: TGTGCCAGCTCACCCCAGGACAGGGGGAACACCGGGGAGCTGTTTTTT
D: NA; length: 14; V: TRBV4-1; size: few; J: TRBJ2-3; CDR3: CASSRDGYTDTQYF; DNA: TGCGCCAGCAGCCGGGACGGCTACACAGATACGCAGTATTTT
D: NA; length: 15; V: TRBV7-6; size: NA; J: TRBJ2-2; CDR3: CASGGGSTNTGELFF; DNA: TGTGCCAGCGGTGGCGGAAGTACGAACACCGGGGAGCTGTTTTTT
D: NA; length: 13; V: TRBV7-2; size: few; J: TRBJ1-4; CDR3: CASSLGGFEKLFF; DNA: TGTGCCAGCAGCTTAGGGGGATTTGAAAAACTGTTTTTT
D: TRBD1; length: 20; V: TRBV7-6; size: NA; J: TRBJ2-6; CDR3: CASSSIRPGQGPTGANVLTF; DNA: TGTGCCAGCAGCTCCATTAGGCCGGGACAGGGGCCGACTGGGGCCAACGTCCTGACTTTC
D: NA; length: 13; V: TRBV6-1; size: NA; J: TRBJ2-4; CDR3: CASSVRLLNIQYF; DNA: TGTGCCAGCAGTGTAAGGCTCTTGAACATTCAGTACTTC
D: NA; length: 18; V: TRBV7-8; size: NA; J: TRBJ2-7; CDR3: CASSSRTSGVGLSYEQYF; DNA: TGTGCCAGCAGCTCACGCACCTCAGGGGTTGGTTTATCCTACGAGCAGTACTTC
D: TRBD1; length: 15; V: TRBV18; size: NA; J: TRBJ2-5; CDR3: CASSRGTGYRETQYF; DNA: TGTGCCAGCTCACGAGGGACAGGGTATCGAGAGACCCAGTACTTC
D: TRBD2; length: 16; V: TRBV20-1; size: NA; J: TRBJ2-3; CDR3: CSASPFLAGAADTQYF; DNA: TGCAGTGCTAGCCCTTTTTTAGCGGGGGCCGCAGATACGCAGTATTTT
D: TRBD1; length: 19; V: TRBV27; size: NA; J: TRBJ2-3; CDR3: CASRRANRDRASSTDTQYF; DNA: TGTGCCAGCAGGAGGGCGAACCGGGACAGGGCCTCTAGCACAGATACGCAGTATTTT
D: NA; length: 15; V: TRBV6-6; size: NA; J: TRBJ2-5; CDR3: CASSLDFSSQETQYF; DNA: TGTGCCAGCAGTTTAGACTTCTCGAGCCAAGAGACCCAGTACTTC
D: TRBD1; length: 14; V: TRBV19; size: many; J: TRBJ1-2; CDR3: CASSRGQGGNGYTF; DNA: TGTGCCAGTAGTAGGGGACAGGGAGGGAATGGCTACACCTTC
D: TRBD2; length: 15; V: TRBV2; size: many; J: TRBJ2-1; CDR3: CASSDDGGRAIEQFF; DNA: TGTGCCAGCAGTGATGATGGCGGGAGGGCGATTGAGCAGTTCTTC
D: NA; length: 14; V: TRBV20-1; size: NA; J: TRBJ1-1; CDR3: CSARIQPGAPEAFF; DNA: TGCAGTGCCCGAATACAGCCTGGCGCCCCTGAAGCTTTCTTT
D: NA; length: 13; V: TRBV24-1; size: many; J: TRBJ1-5; CDR3: CATSEQGYQPQHF; DNA: TGTGCCACCAGTGAACAGGGTTATCAGCCCCAGCATTTT
D: NA; length: 15; V: TRBV7-2; size: few; J: TRBJ1-5; CDR3: CASSLDLGFNQPQHF; DNA: TGTGCCAGCAGCTTAGATCTGGGTTTCAATCAGCCCCAGCATTTT
D: NA; length: 17; V: TRBV4-1; size: many; J: TRBJ2-7; CDR3: CASSRSRGGAPRDEQYF; DNA: TGCGCCAGCAGCCGCTCCCGTGGGGGGGCCCCTAGGGACGAGCAGTACTTC
D: NA; length: 14; V: TRBV5-1; size: NA; J: TRBJ1-5; CDR3: CASSLAPGNQPQHF; DNA: TGCGCCAGCAGCTTGGCGCCTGGCAATCAGCCCCAGCATTTT
D: NA; length: 13; V: TRBV10-3; size: few; J: TRBJ1-2; CDR3: CAISENSNYGYTF; DNA: TGTGCCATCAGTGAGAACAGCAACTATGGCTACACCTTC
D: NA; length: 17; V: TRBV6-6; size: NA; J: TRBJ2-6; CDR3: CASSPRQVPSGANVLTF; DNA: TGTGCCAGCAGTCCCCGACAGGTTCCCTCTGGGGCCAACGTCCTGACTTTC
D: TRBD2; length: 17; V: TRBV4-2; size: many; J: TRBJ2-2; CDR3: CASSQESLAADSGELFF; DNA: TGTGCCAGCAGCCAAGAGTCCCTAGCGGCGGACTCCGGGGAGCTGTTTTTT
D: TRBD1; length: 15; V: TRBV5-1; size: many; J: TRBJ2-1; CDR3: CASSLAGQGINEQFF; DNA: TGCGCCAGCAGCTTGGCTGGACAGGGGATCAATGAGCAGTTCTTC
D: NA; length: 14; V: TRBV20-1; size: NA; J: TRBJ1-1; CDR3: CSTFGATMGTEAFF; DNA: TGCAGTACTTTCGGGGCAACCATGGGCACTGAAGCTTTCTTT
D: TRBD1; length: 12; V: TRBV29-1; size: few; J: TRBJ2-5; CDR3: CSAGQGQETQYF; DNA: TGCAGCGCGGGACAGGGTCAAGAGACCCAGTACTTC
D: NA; length: 18; V: TRBV28; size: NA; J: TRBJ2-3; CDR3: CASSLEGAGAPRTDTQYF; DNA: TGTGCCAGCAGTTTGGAAGGGGCAGGCGCACCACGCACAGATACGCAGTATTTT
D: NA; length: 12; V: TRBV11-1; size: NA; J: TRBJ1-1; CDR3: CASSAPGSEAFF; DNA: TGTGCCAGCAGCGCACCAGGGTCTGAAGCTTTCTTT
D: TRBD2; length: 14; V: TRBV9; size: NA; J: TRBJ2-1; CDR3: CASSLEGLAAEQFF; DNA: TGTGCCAGCAGCTTAGAGGGACTAGCCGCTGAGCAGTTCTTC
D: TRBD2; length: 15; V: TRBV20-1; size: NA; J: TRBJ2-5; CDR3: CSAHTSGDLQETQYF; DNA: TGCAGTGCCCACACTAGCGGGGACCTCCAAGAGACCCAGTACTTC
D: TRBD1; length: 14; V: TRBV2; size: few; J: TRBJ2-7; CDR3: CASSPGTGSHEQYF; DNA: TGTGCCAGCAGTCCAGGGACAGGGTCCCACGAGCAGTACTTC
D: NA; length: 17; V: TRBV6-1; size: NA; J: TRBJ1-2; CDR3: CASSEALQAGANYGYTF; DNA: TGTGCCAGCAGTGAAGCGCTTCAGGCAGGAGCTAACTATGGCTACACCTTC
D: NA; length: 13; V: TRBV20-1; size: NA; J: TRBJ2-5; CDR3: CSAAISGEETQYF; DNA: TGCAGTGCTGCCATCTCAGGGGAGGAGACCCAGTACTTC
D: NA; length: 13; V: TRBV12-3/TRBV12-4; size: few; J: TRBJ2-7; CDR3: CASTLEGSYEQYF; DNA: TGTGCCAGCACCCTGGAGGGCTCCTACGAGCAGTACTTC
D: NA; length: 13; V: TRBV20-1; size: NA; J: TRBJ2-5; CDR3: CSARMPASETQYF; DNA: TGCAGTGCTAGAATGCCAGCTTCAGAGACCCAGTACTTC
D: NA; length: 15; V: TRBV5-1; size: many; J: TRBJ2-3; CDR3: CASSYTGPSTDTQYF; DNA: TGCGCCAGCAGCTACACAGGTCCTAGCACAGATACGCAGTATTTT
D: NA; length: 15; V: TRBV9; size: few; J: TRBJ2-1; CDR3: CASSVAGTNYNEQFF; DNA: TGTGCCAGCAGCGTAGCTGGGACCAATTACAATGAGCAGTTCTTC
D: TRBD1; length: 16; V: TRBV12-3/TRBV12-4; size: many; J: TRBJ1-6; CDR3: CASSRGQGIWNSPLHF; DNA: TGTGCCAGCAGCCGCGGACAGGGGATATGGAATTCACCCCTCCACTTT
D: NA; length: 16; V: TRBV7-6; size: NA; J: TRBJ2-1; CDR3: CASSLGGVGLYNEQFF; DNA: TGTGCCAGCAGCTTAGGTGGGGTAGGGCTCTACAATGAGCAGTTCTTC
D: TRBD1; length: 14; V: TRBV29-1; size: NA; J: TRBJ2-2; CDR3: CSVGGTGNTGELFF; DNA: TGCAGCGTTGGAGGGACAGGGAACACCGGGGAGCTGTTTTTT
D: NA; length: 18; V: TRBV19; size: few; J: TRBJ1-2; CDR3: CASSDPGRRISSNYGYTF; DNA: TGTGCCAGTAGTGACCCGGGACGGAGAATTTCTTCTAACTATGGCTACACCTTC
D: NA; length: 19; V: TRBV4-3; size: NA; J: TRBJ2-4; CDR3: CASSQDPRGSGGTKNIQYF; DNA: TGCGCCAGCAGCCAAGACCCCAGGGGGAGCGGGGGTACTAAAAACATTCAGTACTTC
D: NA; length: 14; V: TRBV27; size: many; J: TRBJ2-3; CDR3: CASNPWDSTDTQYF; DNA: TGTGCCAGCAATCCTTGGGACAGCACAGATACGCAGTATTTT
D: TRBD1; length: 14; V: TRBV28; size: many; J: TRBJ1-1; CDR3: CASSVQGGKTEAFF; DNA: TGTGCCAGCAGCGTACAGGGGGGAAAGACTGAAGCTTTCTTT
D: NA; length: 12; V: TRBV7-2; size: NA; J: TRBJ2-2; CDR3: CASSFVTGELFF; DNA: TGTGCCAGCAGCTTTGTTACCGGGGAGCTGTTTTTT
D: NA; length: 15; V: TRBV7-9; size: NA; J: TRBJ1-1; CDR3: CASSPSLGLNTEAFF; DNA: TGTGCCAGCAGCCCAAGCTTGGGGCTCAACACTGAAGCTTTCTTT
D: NA; length: 17; V: TRBV3-1; size: few; J: TRBJ1-4; CDR3: CASSARHVWGLAEKLFF; DNA: TGTGCCAGCAGCGCAAGACATGTTTGGGGGTTGGCTGAAAAACTGTTTTTT
D: TRBD2; length: 16; V: TRBV7-2; size: NA; J: TRBJ2-1; CDR3: CASSFRAGVNYNEQFF; DNA: TGTGCCAGCAGCTTCAGAGCGGGAGTGAACTACAATGAGCAGTTCTTC
D: NA; length: 15; V: TRBV2; size: NA; J: TRBJ1-2; CDR3: CASSEEAGATYGYTF; DNA: TGTGCCAGCAGTGAAGAGGCAGGAGCCACCTATGGCTACACCTTC
D: NA; length: 14; V: TRBV18; size: NA; J: TRBJ2-1; CDR3: CASSLGSSYNEQLF; DNA: TGTGCCAGCTCACTAGGAAGCTCCTACAATGAGCAGCTCTTC
D: NA; length: 15; V: TRBV2; size: NA; J: TRBJ2-1; CDR3: CASSEGGATVGEQFF; DNA: TGTGCCAGCAGTGAAGGGGGGGCAACGGTTGGTGAGCAGTTCTTC
D: NA; length: 12; V: TRBV7-9; size: NA; J: TRBJ1-5; CDR3: CASSNTAQPQHF; DNA: TGTGCCAGCAGTAATACAGCTCAGCCCCAGCATTTT
D: NA; length: 15; V: TRBV19; size: NA; J: TRBJ2-2; CDR3: CASSSGAANTGELFF; DNA: TGTGCCAGTAGTTCCGGAGCGGCTAACACCGGGGAGCTGTTTTTT
D: NA; length: 13; V: TRBV6-5; size: NA; J: TRBJ1-5; CDR3: CASSRGLEQPQHF; DNA: TGTGCCAGCAGTAGAGGCCTTGAGCAGCCCCAGCATTTT